These 23 T cell receptor beta chains came from one sample sequenced in a study of spatial heterogeneity in lung cancer. TCRdb ran MiXCR on the 5' RACE reads and lists one entry per CDR3 protein. The sample holds tens of thousands of distinct CDR3 sequences; less than 5.5% are singletons and the top ten take around 30%. The time point: sample taken at primary tumor resection. Extraction of whole RNA from tumor, nontumor lung or frozen PBMC preceded unsorted sequencing. The sequences come from PBMCs, collected at surgery. These receptor sequences come from a female donor with early-stage non-small cell lung cancer.

The chain couples TRBV27 to TRBJ2-1; 7 bases line up with TRBD1. Germline assignment: CDR1 MNHEY and CDR2 SMNVEV (reference sequence). CDR3 length equals 19 residues. Losses at the gene ends were 6 bases for V and 8 bases for J; bases not matched to a gene: 25. The DNA of the CDR3 is TGTGCCAGCAGCCTAGGCAGGGGGAAACCTTCTAGGGTCCCCCATGAGCAGTTCTTC. It yields the protein CASSLGRGKPSRVPHEQFF.

This clonotype has a count of ten or more. The rearrangement uses TRBV4-1 and TRBJ1-5; the match to TRBD1 covers 7 bases. The CDR3 has 16 residues. The germline CDR1 and CDR2 sequences are MGHRA and YSYEKL. Trimming took 3 bases from V and 6 from J; bases not matched to a gene: 11. CDR3 bases: TGCGCCAGCAGCCATACCATGGTCAGGGGGACTCAGCCCCAGCATTTT. Its translation is CASSHTMVRGTQPQHF.

In its sample, this clonotype was seen many times. V and J are TRBV18 and TRBJ2-1; 7 bases map to TRBD2. The junction had 10 bases not matched to a gene; V was cut back by 5 bases and J by 3 bases. CDR3 size: 16 residues. The germline V gene encodes CDR1 KGHSH and CDR2 LQKENI. The CDR3 is CASSAGLGVLYNEQFF. The CDR3, as DNA: TGTGCCAGCTCAGCAGGACTAGGGGTCCTCTACAATGAGCAGTTCTTC.

This clonotype occurred many times. The V call is TRBV20-1, the J call TRBJ2-5, with D tentatively TRBD2 (5 bases). The CDR3 consists of 11 residues. V gave up 6 bases and J gave up 7 bases, with 12 bases separating them. Germline assignment: CDR1 DFQATT and CDR2 SNEGSKA (reference sequence). As DNA, the CDR3 is TGCAGTGCCGCGGACTCCCGGACCCAGTACTTC. Translated, it gives CSAADSRTQYF.

This clonotype was recorded many times. The genes are TRBV27 and TRBJ2-1; 7 bases line up with TRBD2. This CDR3 is 16 amino acids long. Trimming at V came to 0 bases and at J to 12 bases, leaving 14 bases not matched to a gene. Per the germline V gene, CDR1 is MNHEY and CDR2 is SMNVEV (reference sequence). The CDR3 sequence is CASSLSFAGVSYLQFF. In nucleotides, the CDR3 is TGTGCCAGCAGTTTATCATTCGCGGGAGTGTCGTATCTGCAGTTCTTC.

This clonotype has more than one count but fewer than ten. Its ends do not fully match the called genes, so a read error is possible. J is TRBJ2-3 and V is TRBV7-4; 7 positions agree with TRBD2. CDR3 length equals 13 residues. From germline, CDR1 is SGHVT and CDR2 SQSDAQ. CDR3 residues: CVPTGGRTDTQYF. DNA for the CDR3: TGCGTCCCGACGGGGGGAAGAACAGATACGCAGTATTTT.

This clonotype has a handful of counts. Since a much larger clone is just one base distant, this may be a read error. V and J are TRBV11-3 and TRBJ2-1; D is perhaps TRBD1 (5 bases). Germline V lookup: CDR1 SGHNT, CDR2 YENEEA. V shed 5 bases and J shed 6 bases, with 11 bases lying between them. CDR3 size: 13 residues. As DNA, the CDR3 is TGTGCCAGCAGCCGACAGAGTGCCAATGAGCAGTTCTTC. Protein product: CASSRQSANEQFF.

This clonotype was seen many times. The CDR3 DNA is TGCAGCGTTGAAGATAAAGGGGGGGACGGCGGCTACACCTTC. Translation gives CSVEDKGGDGGYTF. V and J are TRBV29-1 and TRBJ1-2, with a tentative D call TRBD1 (6 bases). CDR3 length equals 14 residues. Germline V gives CDR1 SQVTM, CDR2 ANQGSEA. The germline V and J ends were trimmed by 0 bases and 8 bases, with 16 bases remaining between them. Combining the CDR3 with reference TRBV29-1 and TRBJ1-2 gives the whole variable domain SAVISQKPSRDICQRGTSLTIQCQVDSQVTMMFWYRQQPGQSLTLIATANQGSEATYESGFVIDKFPISRPNLTFSTLTVSNMSPEDSSIYLCSVEDKGGDGGYTFGSGTRLTVV.

This clonotype was detected ten times or more. This sequence joins TRBV5-4 and TRBJ2-5, with D unresolved. CDR1 SGHNT and CDR2 YYREEE come from the germline V gene (reference sequence). The CDR3 is 16 residues long. V shed 4 bases and J shed 1 base, with 17 bases lying between them. CDR3 loop: CASSPSLSRSQETQYF. The CDR3 nucleotides read TGTGCCAGCAGCCCATCTCTTAGCCGCTCCCAAGAGACCCAGTACTTC.

This clonotype was picked up many times. The rearrangement links TRBV3-1 to TRBJ2-3; D may be TRBD2 (7 bases). The germline CDR1 and CDR2 sequences are LGHDT and YNNKEL (reference sequence). With 3 bases removed from V and 1 base from J, the gap between germline ends came to 14 bases. CDR3 length: 16 amino acids. The CDR3 sequence is CASSHTTGRGTDTQYF. DNA for the CDR3: TGTGCCAGCAGCCACACCACAGGGAGGGGCACAGATACGCAGTATTTT.

This clonotype was observed once. The V call is TRBV7-8, the J call TRBJ2-1; D might be TRBD1 or TRBD2, each matching 5 bases. This CDR3 has 14 residues. The V end was cut by 3 bases, the J end by 6 bases, with 12 bases between. CDR1 and CDR2 from the germline V gene are SGHVS and FQNEAQ. The DNA of the CDR3 is TGTGCCAGCAGCTTGGGGGTTTTTTTCAATGAGCAGTTCTTC. Encoded protein: CASSLGVFFNEQFF.

This clonotype was seen many times. The CDR3 region has the DNA TGTGCCAGCAGTTTCCGGGGACAAGAGACCCAGTACTTC. As protein: CASSFRGQETQYF. The rearrangement uses TRBV12-3 or TRBV12-4 and TRBJ2-5; TRBD2 might be the D (5 bases). The CDR3 totals 13 residues. V was trimmed by 3 bases and J by 2 bases, leaving 7 bases between them.

This clonotype was counted only a few times. V is TRBV20-1 and J is TRBJ1-4; D is ambiguous. In germline, CDR1 is DFQATT, CDR2 SNEGSKA (reference sequence). The CDR3 runs 12 residues. The germline V and J ends were trimmed by 2 bases and 6 bases, with 7 bases remaining between them. The CDR3 bases are TGCAGTGCTAGACGGGTTTATGAAAAACTGTTTTTT. This sequence encodes CSARRVYEKLFF.

This clonotype showed up just a few times. The chain uses TRBV3-1 and TRBJ2-5; D gene ambiguous. The CDR3 covers 12 residues. Trimming shortened V by 3 bases and J by 5 bases, and 7 bases separated the two germline ends. CDR1 is LGHDT and CDR2 is YNNKEL in the germline V gene (reference sequence). DNA for the CDR3: TGTGCCAGCAGCCAGACCGGTGAGACCCAGTACTTC. This sequence encodes CASSQTGETQYF.

The chain joins TRBV28 to TRBJ1-2; no clear D. V was trimmed by 6 bases and J by 5 bases, leaving 13 bases between them. Germline V gives CDR1 MDHEN, CDR2 SYDVKM. The CDR3 consists of 13 residues. In DNA form, the CDR3 reads TGTGCCAGCAGCCAAGGGTTGGGATATGGCTACACCTTC. This translates into CASSQGLGYGYTF.

There are a few counts of this clonotype. The chain employs TRBV6-5 and TRBJ1-5; 8 bases line up with TRBD1. Looked up from germline, CDR1 is MNHEY and CDR2 is SVGAGI. V gave up 5 bases and J gave up 9 bases; unmatched junction bases: 9. This CDR3 is 14 amino acids long. CDR3 DNA sequence: TGTGCCAGCAGTCCCAGGACAGGGCAGAGGCCCCAGCATTTT. Encoded protein: CASSPRTGQRPQHF.

This clonotype was picked up many times. The genes are TRBV2 and TRBJ1-5; tentative D call: TRBD1 (6 bases). The CDR3 spans 15 residues. V was trimmed by 5 bases and J by 5 bases, leaving 16 bases between them. The germline CDR1 and CDR2 sequences are SNHLY and FYNNEI. CDR3 in amino acids: CASSRDTQTYQPQHF. The CDR3 DNA follows: TGTGCCAGCAGTCGGGACACCCAGACGTATCAGCCCCAGCATTTT. The full variable domain, with the rest looked up from reference TRBV2 and TRBJ1-5, is EPEVTQTPSHQVTQMGQEVILRCVPISNHLYFYWYRQILGQKVEFLVSFYNNEISEKSEIFDDQFSVERPDGSNFTLKIRSTKLEDSAMYFCASSRDTQTYQPQHFGDGTRLSIL.

In its sample, this clonotype was seen many times. The genes are TRBV9 and TRBJ2-3, with D possibly matching TRBD1 (6 bases). The V end lost 3 bases, the J end lost 2 bases, and 10 bases lay between the germline ends. The CDR3 sequence is 14 residues long. CDR1 SGDLS and CDR2 YYNGEE come from the germline V gene. CDR3 nucleotide sequence: TGTGCCAGCAGCGCAGGGGACCCCACAGATACGCAGTATTTT. Its translation: CASSAGDPTDTQYF.

This clonotype was detected a few times. The chain couples TRBV6-2 or TRBV6-3 to TRBJ2-7, with TRBD1 matching 8 bases. J lost 4 bases, V lost 2 bases, and 7 bases had no gene match. The germline gives CDR1 MNHEY, CDR2 SVGEGT. The CDR3 sequence is 15 residues long. The CDR3 bases are TGTGCCAGCAGTTACCGGACAGGGAAGTCATACGAGCAGTACTTC. This sequence encodes CASSYRTGKSYEQYF.

The V and J genes are TRBV4-2 and TRBJ1-6; D remains unclear. CDR1 LGHNA and CDR2 YNFKEQ come from the germline V gene. This CDR3 region has 12 residues. Trimming cost V 2 bases and J 7 bases, with 3 bases left between them. CDR3 sequence: CASSQLNSPLHF. In DNA form, the CDR3 reads TGTGCCAGCAGCCAATTGAATTCACCCCTCCACTTT.

This clonotype was seen ten or more times. The CDR3 region is CASSGGGQGGVGELFF. The CDR3, as DNA: TGTGCCAGCAGCGGGGGCGGACAGGGTGGGGTCGGGGAGCTGTTTTTT. The chain recombines TRBV4-2 with TRBJ2-2; 8 bases match TRBD1. CDR1 is LGHNA and CDR2 is YNFKEQ in the germline V gene. The V segment lost 5 bases and the J segment 7 bases; nucleotides outside the gene matches: 12. The CDR3 length is 16 residues.

The chain carries TRBV14 and TRBJ1-1; D remains ambiguous. The CDR3 contains 13 residues. Germline CDR1 SGHDN, CDR2 FVKESK. Trimming took 0 bases from V and 6 from J, leaving 8 bases between them. CDR3 DNA: TGTGCCAGCAGCCAAGACGATGGGCCTGAAGCTTTCTTT. It specifies CASSQDDGPEAFF.

As concerns this clonotype: A much bigger clone sits one base away, suggesting this may be a read error. The rearrangement joins TRBV7-9 to TRBJ2-7; D remains ambiguous. The CDR3 spans 14 residues. Germline values: CDR1 SEHNR, CDR2 FQNEAQ (reference sequence). CDR3 sequence reads: CANSQYYTTYEQYF. CDR3 coding DNA: TGTGCCAACAGCCAGTACTACACCACCTACGAGCAGTACTTC.